Detailed here is one T cell receptor beta chain. As yet, its antigen is unknown. These data are taken from a study of T cell responses to AZD1222 COVID-19 vaccine. Regarding the study as a whole: All repertoire sampling was performed exclusively after the peak T cell response.

Second-dose intervals near 4 or 12 weeks were combined. Trimming pared 4 bases from V and 6 bases from J, leaving 19 bases between. The CDR3 runs to 16 residues. In germline, CDR1 is LNHDA, CDR2 SQIVND (reference sequence). Profiled with immunoSEQ multiplex PCR; TCRdb holds only in-frame clones, not every one. Of approximately 89,000 clones in the sample, about nine tenths were seen once. The sequencing used peripheral blood, collected 28 days after the second AZD1222 dose. The chain joins TRBV19 to TRBJ1-5; D is unclear. The clonotype originates from an adult who received the AZD1222 COVID-19 vaccine. The CDR3, as DNA: TGTGCCAGTAGTACGACCCTGGCGAGGAGAGGTCAGCCCCAGCATTTT. The encoded protein is CASSTTLARRGQPQHF.